Sequencing of this T cell receptor (beta chain) was carried out in a study of early T cells in non-severe SARS-CoV-2 infection. This clonotype was seen ten or more times. Each single cDNA molecule received a unique molecular identifier. Each CDR3 protein is one row after TCRdb ran MiXCR on the 5' RACE reads. The table has 40,000 or so distinct CDR3 sequences, around 5.7% seen once; the top ten hold around an eighth. Trimming stripped 2 bases from V and 5 bases from J, with 8 bases between. The CDR3 covers 13 residues. This sequence joins TRBV12-3 or TRBV12-4 and TRBJ2-3; maybe TRBD1 (5 bases). Material for sequencing was whole blood. This clonotype was sampled from an adult who was a healthcare worker with PCR-confirmed SARS-CoV-2 infection or an uninfected control (not recorded which). As DNA, the CDR3 is TGTGCCAGCAGTTTATCGACAGAAGATACGCAGTATTTT. Translated: CASSLSTEDTQYF.